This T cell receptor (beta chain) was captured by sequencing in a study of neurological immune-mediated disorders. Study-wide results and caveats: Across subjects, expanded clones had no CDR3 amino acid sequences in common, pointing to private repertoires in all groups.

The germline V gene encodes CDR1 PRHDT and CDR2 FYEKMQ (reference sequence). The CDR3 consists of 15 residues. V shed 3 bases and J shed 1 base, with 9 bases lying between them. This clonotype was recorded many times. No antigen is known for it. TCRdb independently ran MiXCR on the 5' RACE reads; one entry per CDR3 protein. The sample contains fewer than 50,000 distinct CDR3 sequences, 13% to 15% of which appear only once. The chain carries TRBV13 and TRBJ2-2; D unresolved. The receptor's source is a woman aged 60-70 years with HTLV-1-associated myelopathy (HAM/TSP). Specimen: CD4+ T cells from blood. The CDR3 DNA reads TGTGCCAGCAGCTTGGGCCCCGGGAACACCGGGGAGCTGTTTTTT. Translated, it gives CASSLGPGNTGELFF.